One and the same sample provided the 26 T cell receptor beta chains below, sequenced in a study of OX40 agonist ivuxolimab in advanced cancers. The repertoire was sequenced with immunoSEQ multiplex PCR; TCRdb's copy has only in-frame clones and lacks some. The sample shows about 91,000 clones, approximately 85% of them seen only once. The starting material was CD4+ or CD8+ T cells sorted from blood, obtained in a trial of the OX40 agonist ivuxolimab. These receptors were collected from an adult with an advanced solid tumor such as melanoma, head and neck, liver or kidney cancer.

V gene TRBV11-1 combines with J gene TRBJ2-3; D is perhaps TRBD2 (5 bases). This CDR3 region has 14 residues. Germline loops: CDR1 SGHAT, CDR2 FQDESV (reference sequence). V lost 5 bases and J lost 4, with 13 bases in between. Written as DNA, the CDR3 is TGTGCCAGCAGCCCGAGGGTCGTGGCAGATACGCAGTATTTT. This gives the protein CASSPRVVADTQYF.

This clone showed up just once. The CDR3 bases are TGTGCCAGCAGCCACTCCGGACAGACTAACTATGGCTACACCTTC. Translated, it gives CASSHSGQTNYGYTF. V is TRBV9 and J is TRBJ1-2, with a weak D call TRBD1 (6 bases). The germline CDR1 and CDR2 sequences are SGDLS and YYNGEE. The ends were cut back, 4 bases at V and 0 bases at J, with 13 bases in the middle. This CDR3 is built from 15 residues. Using reference TRBV9 and TRBJ1-2 for the parts outside the CDR3, the full variable domain is DSGVTQTPKHLITATGQRVTLRCSPRSGDLSVYWYQQSLDQGLQFLIQYYNGEERAKGNILERFSAQQFPDLHSELNLSSLELGDSALYFCASSHSGQTNYGYTFGSGTRLTVV.

This CDR3 is CASQRTLSTDTQYF. CDR3 coding DNA: TGTGCCAGCCAACGGACACTTAGCACAGATACGCAGTATTTT. The V gene is TRBV27, the J gene TRBJ2-3; D perhaps matches TRBD1 (5 bases). The germline V and J ends were trimmed by 8 bases and 0 bases, with 12 bases remaining between them. CDR3 size: 14 residues. The V gene's germline CDR1 is MNHEY and CDR2 SMNVEV (reference sequence).

The chain uses TRBV6-6 and TRBJ1-3; possible D gene TRBD1, 6 bases. In germline, CDR1 is MNHNY, CDR2 SVGAGI (reference sequence). V gave up 8 bases and J gave up 1 base, with 12 bases separating them. The CDR3 sequence is 14 residues long. CDR3 sequence: CASLGGWSGNTIYF. DNA for the CDR3: TGTGCCAGCCTGGGGGGCTGGTCTGGAAACACCATATATTTT.

This chain uses TRBV19 with TRBJ1-2; maybe TRBD1 (6 bases). The CDR3 consists of 13 residues. Germline CDR1 LNHDA, CDR2 SQIVND (reference sequence). The ends were cut back, 4 bases at V and 8 bases at J, with 14 bases in the middle. In DNA, the CDR3 is TGTGCCAGTAGTAGCACAGGGTTAGAGGGCTACACCTTC. This encodes CASSSTGLEGYTF.

The chain has TRBV29-1 and TRBJ1-1; a weak D match, TRBD1 (6 bases). The V end lost 5 bases, the J end lost 7 bases, and 14 bases lay between the germline ends. Germline values: CDR1 SQVTM, CDR2 ANQGSEA. This CDR3 is built from 12 residues. For the CDR3, the DNA is TGCAGCGTTCGTACAGGGTTTGGTGAAGCTTTCTTT. Amino acids: CSVRTGFGEAFF.

V usage is TRBV5-4 and J usage is TRBJ1-1; D ambiguous. The CDR3 totals 13 residues. Germline-derived CDR1 and CDR2 are SGHNT and YYREEE (reference sequence). Trimming pared 4 bases from V and 2 bases from J, leaving 9 bases between. CDR3 region: CASSPQENTEAFF. Here the CDR3 DNA reads TGTGCCAGCAGCCCCCAGGAAAACACTGAAGCTTTCTTT.

This chain links TRBV28 with TRBJ2-5, with D hard to call. Trimming took 9 bases from V and 5 from J, leaving 22 bases between them. The CDR3 is 15 residues long. Germline lookup yields CDR1 MDHEN and CDR2 SYDVKM. CDR3 residues: CARTALSPTWETQYF. CDR3 coding DNA: TGTGCCAGGACCGCTTTAAGCCCAACGTGGGAGACCCAGTACTTC.

The chain uses TRBV18 and TRBJ1-1; D remains unclear. This CDR3 has 16 amino acids. The germline V and J ends were trimmed by 0 bases and 6 bases, with 17 bases remaining between them. The germline CDR1 and CDR2 sequences are KGHSH and LQKENI. The CDR3 region is CASSPPSRGFVSEAFF. CDR3 nucleotides: TGTGCCAGCTCACCACCGAGTCGGGGTTTTGTGTCTGAAGCTTTCTTT. The whole variable domain, filled in from reference TRBV18 and TRBJ1-1, reads NAGVMQNPRHLVRRRGQEARLRCSPMKGHSHVYWYRQLPEEGLKFMVYLQKENIIDESGMPKERFSAEFPKEGPSILRIQQVVRGDSAAYFCASSPPSRGFVSEAFFGQGTRLTVV.

The chain combines TRBV4-2 with TRBJ2-3; D gene unclear. V was trimmed by 1 base and J by 2 bases, leaving 7 bases between them. Per the germline V gene, CDR1 is LGHNA and CDR2 is YNFKEQ. The CDR3 sequence is 14 residues long. Written as DNA, the CDR3 is TGTGCCAGCAGCCAAGTCGTTCTCACAGATACGCAGTATTTT. Amino acid sequence: CASSQVVLTDTQYF.

The genes are TRBV20-1 and TRBJ2-5, with D uncertain. Germline V gene lookup returns CDR1 DFQATT and CDR2 SNEGSKA (reference sequence). The CDR3 sequence is 11 residues long. The V end lost 7 bases, the J end lost 3 bases, and 9 bases lay between the germline ends. The CDR3 coding sequence is TGCAGTGGTTTTGCAAAAGAGACCCAGTACTTC. Translated, it gives CSGFAKETQYF.

The rearrangement uses TRBV18 and TRBJ1-3; D gene unclear. The germline V gene encodes CDR1 KGHSH and CDR2 LQKENI. The CDR3 totals 13 residues. Trimming took off 6 bases at V and 2 bases at J, with 8 bases between the two ends. DNA of the CDR3: TGTGCCAGCTCCGACATTGCTGGAAACACCATATATTTT. It specifies CASSDIAGNTIYF.

The V call is TRBV27, the J call TRBJ2-1; D gene ambiguous. Germline values: CDR1 MNHEY, CDR2 SMNVEV (reference sequence). The CDR3 consists of 12 residues. Deletions cut 2 bases from V and 6 bases from J, with 5 bases between. The CDR3 spells CASSLRSNEQFF. CDR3 sequence (DNA): TGTGCCAGCAGTTTACGCAGCAATGAGCAGTTCTTC.

V gene TRBV6-6 combines with J gene TRBJ2-2; 8 bases fit TRBD1. The germline gives CDR1 MNHNY, CDR2 SVGAGI (reference sequence). V trimming: 5 bases; J trimming: 1 base; junction bases outside the gene matches: 6. This CDR3 contains 16 residues. The CDR3 loop is CASSPTDRGNTGELFF. In nucleotides, the CDR3 is TGTGCCAGCAGTCCAACCGACAGGGGGAACACCGGGGAGCTGTTTTTT.

This chain links TRBV9 with TRBJ1-1, with D possibly TRBD1 on 5 matching bases. The V and J ends lost 4 bases and 3 bases respectively, with 13 bases between them. CDR1 and CDR2 (germline): SGDLS, YYNGEE. CDR3 size: 14 residues. The CDR3 bases are TGTGCCAGCAGCTTTGGACGGGGGGACACTGAAGCTTTCTTT. It codes for CASSFGRGDTEAFF.

The V call is TRBV5-1, the J call TRBJ2-5, with D perhaps matching TRBD1 (6 bases). CDR1 and CDR2 (germline): SGHRS, YFSETQ. Trimming left V 4 bases short and J 3 bases short, with 13 bases between. CDR3 size: 14 residues. In DNA form, the CDR3 reads TGCGCCAGCAGCCCTGGGACACTCGAAGAGACCCAGTACTTC. This translates into CASSPGTLEETQYF. The full variable domain, completed using reference TRBV5-1 and TRBJ2-5, is KAGVTQTPRYLIKTRGQQVTLSCSPISGHRSVSWYQQTPGQGLQFLFEYFSETQRNKGNFPGRFSGRQFSNSRSEMNVSTLELGDSALYLCASSPGTLEETQYFGPGTRLLVL.

The chain recombines TRBV5-1 with TRBJ2-3; 7 bases match TRBD2. V shed 0 bases, J shed 0 bases, and the junction held 1 base outside the gene matches. Germline loops: CDR1 SGHRS, CDR2 YFSETQ. The CDR3 sequence is 15 residues long. The DNA for the CDR3 is TGCGCCAGCAGCTTGGGTAGCGGGAGCACAGATACGCAGTATTTT. Amino acids: CASSLGSGSTDTQYF.

CDR3 DNA: TGTGCCAGCAGCTTAGCTACCGGGACACCCCCCGGGGGCTACACCTTC. Its translation: CASSLATGTPPGGYTF. V usage is TRBV7-8 and J usage is TRBJ1-2; TRBD1 might be the D (6 bases). CDR1 and CDR2 (germline): SGHVS, FQNEAQ. There are 16 residues in the CDR3. The V gene lost 0 bases and the J gene lost 8 bases, with 19 bases spanning the gap.

The J gene is TRBJ1-5, the V gene TRBV6-1; D unclear. Trimming left V 6 bases short and J 4 bases short, with 10 bases between. Per the germline V gene, CDR1 is MNHNS and CDR2 is SASEGT. This CDR3 comprises 13 residues. Here the CDR3 reads CASSQDGNQPQHF. CDR3 bases: TGTGCCAGCAGCCAGGACGGGAATCAGCCCCAGCATTTT.

CDR3 loop: CASSADRVGTDTQYF. Written as DNA, the CDR3 is TGTGCCAGCAGCGCGGACAGGGTGGGCACAGATACGCAGTATTTT. The chain links TRBV7-3 to TRBJ2-3, with 8 positions matching TRBD1. The CDR3 covers 15 residues. Trimming removed 5 bases from V and 1 base from J; junction bases left unmatched: 5. Germline CDR1 reads SGHTA; CDR2 reads FQGTGA.

This clone was recorded only once. The chain links TRBV28 to TRBJ2-7; no clear D gene. The CDR3 consists of 12 residues. Trimming left V 2 bases short and J 4 bases short, with 6 bases between. Germline CDR1 reads MDHEN; CDR2 reads SYDVKM. CDR3 nucleotides: TGTGCCAGCAGTTTAGACATGTACGAGCAGTACGTC. It specifies CASSLDMYEQYV.

This chain connects TRBV5-1 to TRBJ2-5; 12 bases match TRBD2. V shed 4 bases, J shed 0 bases, and the junction held 13 bases outside the gene matches. Germline V CDR1 and CDR2: SGHRS, YFSETQ. There are 19 residues in the CDR3. In DNA, the CDR3 is TGCGCCAGCAGCATCGTCGGGTGGGCTAGCGGGGGGGACCAAGAGACCCAGTACTTC. Translating it yields CASSIVGWASGGDQETQYF.

The chain uses TRBV6-5 and TRBJ1-4; D call uncertain. V lost 8 bases and J lost 0, with 10 bases in between. The CDR3 sequence is 14 residues long. Germline-derived CDR1 and CDR2 are MNHEY and SVGAGI. The DNA for the CDR3 is TGTGCCAGCGCTTCAGTAACAACTAATGAAAAACTGTTTTTT. Residues: CASASVTTNEKLFF.

This chain joins TRBV7-9 and TRBJ2-4; D may correspond to TRBD1 or TRBD2 (6 bases each). Germline CDR1 reads SEHNR; CDR2 reads FQNEAQ (reference sequence). This CDR3 is 17 amino acids long. Trimming pared 0 bases from V and 0 bases from J, leaving 12 bases between. CDR3 region: CASSLASGAAAKNIQYF. The DNA for the CDR3 is TGTGCCAGCAGCTTAGCGTCGGGGGCGGCAGCCAAAAACATTCAGTACTTC.

The rearrangement uses TRBV7-8 and TRBJ1-5; D is possibly TRBD1 (5 bases). CDR3 size: 17 residues. From germline, CDR1 is SGHVS and CDR2 FQNEAQ. Between the trimmed V and J ends, which lost 4 bases and 4 bases, there was a span of 20 bases. The CDR3 loop is CASSSGRGITRNQPQHF. CDR3 in DNA: TGTGCCAGCAGCTCTGGCCGGGGGATTACAAGAAATCAGCCCCAGCATTTT.

V and J are TRBV2 and TRBJ2-7, with 9 positions matching TRBD1. The V gene end was trimmed by 8 bases and the J gene end by 3 bases; junction bases not matched to a gene: 5. The CDR3 runs 13 residues. Germline lookup yields CDR1 SNHLY and CDR2 FYNNEI. The CDR3 loop is CASRQGGGYEQYF. The CDR3, as DNA: TGTGCCAGCCGACAGGGGGGCGGCTACGAGCAGTACTTC.